This T cell receptor (beta chain) was sequenced during a study of control samples from healthy donors and cancer patients. V dropped 5 bases and J dropped 2 bases, with 12 bases sitting between them. The CDR3 extends over 14 amino acids. From germline, CDR1 is SGHTA and CDR2 FQGNSA. TCRdb's copy holds only in-frame clones and misses some; the assay was immunoSEQ multiplex PCR. The sample has around 15,000 clones; 87% are singletons. Material for sequencing was PBMCs. The origin of this receptor is an older woman with colorectal cancer. V is TRBV7-2 and J is TRBJ2-5; the D is unclear. DNA of the CDR3: TGTGCCAGCAGCCCCGCCAGACGGCAAGAGACCCAGTACTTC. It codes for CASSPARRQETQYF.